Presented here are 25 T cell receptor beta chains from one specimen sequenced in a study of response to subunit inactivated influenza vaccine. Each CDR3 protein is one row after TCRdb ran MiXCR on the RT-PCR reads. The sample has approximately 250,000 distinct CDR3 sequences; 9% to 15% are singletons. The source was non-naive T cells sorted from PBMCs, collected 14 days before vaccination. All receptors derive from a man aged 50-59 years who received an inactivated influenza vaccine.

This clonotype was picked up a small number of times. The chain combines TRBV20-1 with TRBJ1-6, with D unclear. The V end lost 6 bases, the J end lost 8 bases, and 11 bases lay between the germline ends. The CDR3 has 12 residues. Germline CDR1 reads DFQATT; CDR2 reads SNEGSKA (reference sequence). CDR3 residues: CSAADAYSPLHF. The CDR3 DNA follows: TGCAGTGCCGCGGACGCTTATTCACCCCTCCACTTT.

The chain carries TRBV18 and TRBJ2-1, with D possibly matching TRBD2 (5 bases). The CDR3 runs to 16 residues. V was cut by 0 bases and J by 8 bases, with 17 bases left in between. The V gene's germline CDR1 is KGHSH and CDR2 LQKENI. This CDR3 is CASSPPGLGASDEQFF. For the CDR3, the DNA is TGTGCCAGCTCACCACCGGGTCTGGGAGCTTCCGATGAGCAGTTCTTC.

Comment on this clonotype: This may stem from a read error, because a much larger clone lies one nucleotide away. The CDR3 sequence is CACSSGGRKVSPLHF. The DNA for the CDR3 is TGTGCCTGCAGTTCCGGGGGACGGAAAGTTTCGCCCCTCCACTTT. The chain links TRBV28 to TRBJ1-6; TRBD1 is a possible D gene (5 bases). Germline V lookup: CDR1 MDHEN, CDR2 SYDVKM. This CDR3 is 15 amino acids long.

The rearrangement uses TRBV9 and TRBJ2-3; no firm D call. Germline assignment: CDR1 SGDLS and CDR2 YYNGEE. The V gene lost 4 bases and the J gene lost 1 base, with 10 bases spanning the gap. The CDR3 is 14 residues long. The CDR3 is CASSRADRTDTQYF. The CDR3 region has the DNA TGTGCCAGCAGCCGGGCGGACCGCACAGATACGCAGTATTTT. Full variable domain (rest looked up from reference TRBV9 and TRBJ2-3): DSGVTQTPKHLITATGQRVTLRCSPRSGDLSVYWYQQSLDQGLQFLIQYYNGEERAKGNILERFSAQQFPDLHSELNLSSLELGDSALYFCASSRADRTDTQYFGPGTRLTVL.

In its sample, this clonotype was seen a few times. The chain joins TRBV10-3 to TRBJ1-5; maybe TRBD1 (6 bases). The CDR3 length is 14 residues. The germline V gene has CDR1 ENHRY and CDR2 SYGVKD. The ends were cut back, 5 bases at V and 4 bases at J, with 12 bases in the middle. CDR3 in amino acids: CAISQGNGNQPQHF. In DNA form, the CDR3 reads TGTGCCATCAGTCAGGGGAACGGTAATCAGCCCCAGCATTTT.

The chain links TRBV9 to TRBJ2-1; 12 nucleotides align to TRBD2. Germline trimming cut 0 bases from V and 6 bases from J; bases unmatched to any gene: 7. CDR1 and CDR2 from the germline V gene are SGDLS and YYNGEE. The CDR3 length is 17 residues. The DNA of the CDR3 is TGTGCCAGCAGCGTAGGGCCTAGCGGGGGGGCCAGCAATGAGCAGTTCTTC. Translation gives CASSVGPSGGASNEQFF.

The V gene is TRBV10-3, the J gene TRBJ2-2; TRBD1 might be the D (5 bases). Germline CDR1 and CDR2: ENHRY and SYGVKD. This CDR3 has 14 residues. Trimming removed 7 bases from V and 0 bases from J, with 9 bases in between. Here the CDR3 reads CAIKDTSNTGELFF. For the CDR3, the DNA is TGTGCCATCAAGGACACCTCGAACACCGGGGAGCTGTTTTTT.

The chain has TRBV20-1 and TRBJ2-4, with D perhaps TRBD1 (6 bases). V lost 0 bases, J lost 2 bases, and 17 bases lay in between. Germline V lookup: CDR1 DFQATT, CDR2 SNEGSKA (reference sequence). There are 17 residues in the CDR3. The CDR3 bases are TGCAGTGCTAGAGAATGGGGCCAGGGGATCTCCAAAAACATTCAGTACTTC. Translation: CSAREWGQGISKNIQYF.

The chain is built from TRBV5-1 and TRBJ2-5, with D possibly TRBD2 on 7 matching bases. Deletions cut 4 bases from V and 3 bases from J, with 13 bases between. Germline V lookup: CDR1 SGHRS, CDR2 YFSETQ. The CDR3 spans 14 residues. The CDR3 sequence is CASSDLGGEETQYF. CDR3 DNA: TGCGCCAGCAGCGATCTAGGGGGGGAAGAGACCCAGTACTTC. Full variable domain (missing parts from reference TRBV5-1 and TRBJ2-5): KAGVTQTPRYLIKTRGQQVTLSCSPISGHRSVSWYQQTPGQGLQFLFEYFSETQRNKGNFPGRFSGRQFSNSRSEMNVSTLELGDSALYLCASSDLGGEETQYFGPGTRLLVL.

Written as DNA, the CDR3 is TGTGCCAGCAGTTCGGGCGCGATCGGTGAGCAGTTCTTC. It translates to CASSSGAIGEQFF. The rearrangement links TRBV27 to TRBJ2-1; D is undetermined. CDR3 length: 13 amino acids. V lost 4 bases and J 9 bases, leaving 13 bases between the germline ends. Germline CDR1 and CDR2: MNHEY and SMNVEV (reference sequence).

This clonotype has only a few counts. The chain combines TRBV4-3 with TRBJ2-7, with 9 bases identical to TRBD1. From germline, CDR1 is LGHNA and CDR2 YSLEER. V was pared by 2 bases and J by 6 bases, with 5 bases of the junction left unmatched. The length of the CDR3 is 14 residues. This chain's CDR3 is CASSQRTGDGEQYF. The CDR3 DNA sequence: TGCGCCAGCAGCCAAAGGACAGGGGATGGCGAGCAGTACTTC.

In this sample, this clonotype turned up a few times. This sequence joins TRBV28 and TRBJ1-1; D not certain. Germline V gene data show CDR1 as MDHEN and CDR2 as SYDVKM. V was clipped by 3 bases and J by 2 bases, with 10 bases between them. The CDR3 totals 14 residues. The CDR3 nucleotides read TGTGCCAGCAGTTTGCCTGGGGATAACACTGAAGCTTTCTTT. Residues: CASSLPGDNTEAFF.

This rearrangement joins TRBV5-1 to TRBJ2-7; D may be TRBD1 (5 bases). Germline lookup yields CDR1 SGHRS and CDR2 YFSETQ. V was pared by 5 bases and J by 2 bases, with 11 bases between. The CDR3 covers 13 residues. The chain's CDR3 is CASSGEGAYEQYF. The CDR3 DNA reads TGCGCCAGCAGTGGGGAAGGGGCCTACGAGCAGTACTTC.

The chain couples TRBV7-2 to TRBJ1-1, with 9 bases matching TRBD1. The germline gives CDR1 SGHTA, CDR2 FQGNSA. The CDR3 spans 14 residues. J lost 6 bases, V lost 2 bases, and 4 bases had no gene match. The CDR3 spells CASSLRTGDPEAFF. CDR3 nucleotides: TGTGCCAGCAGCTTAAGGACAGGGGACCCTGAAGCTTTCTTT.

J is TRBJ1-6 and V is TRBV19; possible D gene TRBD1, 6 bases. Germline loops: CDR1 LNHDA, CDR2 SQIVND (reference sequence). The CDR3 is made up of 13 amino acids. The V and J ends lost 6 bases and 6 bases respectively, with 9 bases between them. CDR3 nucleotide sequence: TGTGCCAGTAGAGAAGGGGGTAATTCACCCCTCCACTTT. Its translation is CASREGGNSPLHF. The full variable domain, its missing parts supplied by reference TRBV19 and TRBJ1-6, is DGGITQSPKYLFRKEGQNVTLSCEQNLNHDAMYWYRQDPGQGLRLIYYSQIVNDFQKGDIAEGYSVSREKKESFPLTVTSAQKNPTAFYLCASREGGNSPLHFGNGTRLTVT.

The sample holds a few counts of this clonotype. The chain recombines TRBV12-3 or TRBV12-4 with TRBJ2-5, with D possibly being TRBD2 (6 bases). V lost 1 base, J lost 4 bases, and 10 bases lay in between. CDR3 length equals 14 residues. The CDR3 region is CASSLGTSRETQYF. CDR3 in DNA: TGTGCCAGCAGTTTAGGAACTAGCCGAGAGACCCAGTACTTC.

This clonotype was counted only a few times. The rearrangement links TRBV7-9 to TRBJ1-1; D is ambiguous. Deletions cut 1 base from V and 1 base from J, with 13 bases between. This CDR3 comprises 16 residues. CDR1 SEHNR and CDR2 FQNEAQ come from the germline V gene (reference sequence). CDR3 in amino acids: CASSLGAGGGNTEAFF. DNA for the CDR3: TGTGCCAGCAGCTTAGGAGCAGGAGGAGGGAACACTGAAGCTTTCTTT. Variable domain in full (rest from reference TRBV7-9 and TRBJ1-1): DTGVSQNPRHKITKRGQNVTFRCDPISEHNRLYWYRQTLGQGPEFLTYFQNEAQLEKSRLLSDRFSAERPKGSFSTLEIQRTEQGDSAMYLCASSLGAGGGNTEAFFGQGTRLTVV.

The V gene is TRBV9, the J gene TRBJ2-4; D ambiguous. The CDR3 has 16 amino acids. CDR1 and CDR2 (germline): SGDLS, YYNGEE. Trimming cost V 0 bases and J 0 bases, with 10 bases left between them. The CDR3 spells CASSVGADLAKNIQYF. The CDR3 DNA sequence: TGTGCCAGCAGCGTAGGGGCTGACCTAGCCAAAAACATTCAGTACTTC.

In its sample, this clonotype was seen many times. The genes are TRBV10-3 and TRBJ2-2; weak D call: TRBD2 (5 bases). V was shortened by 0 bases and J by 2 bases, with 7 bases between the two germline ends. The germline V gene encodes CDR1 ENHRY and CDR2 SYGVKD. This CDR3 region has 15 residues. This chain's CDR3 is CAISESLANTGELFF. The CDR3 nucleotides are TGTGCCATCAGTGAGTCGCTAGCCAACACCGGGGAGCTGTTTTTT.

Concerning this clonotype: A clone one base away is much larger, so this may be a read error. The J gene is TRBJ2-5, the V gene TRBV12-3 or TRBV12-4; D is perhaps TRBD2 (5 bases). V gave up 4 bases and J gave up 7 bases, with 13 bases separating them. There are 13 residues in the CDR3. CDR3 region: CASSCRVAGTQYF. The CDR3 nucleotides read TGTGCCAGCAGTTGTCGGGTCGCGGGGACCCAGTACTTC.

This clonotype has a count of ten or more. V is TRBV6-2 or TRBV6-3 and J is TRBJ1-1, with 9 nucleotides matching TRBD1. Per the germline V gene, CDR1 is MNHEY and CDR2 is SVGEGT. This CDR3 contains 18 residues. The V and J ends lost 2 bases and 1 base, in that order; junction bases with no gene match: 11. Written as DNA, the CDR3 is TGTGCCAGCAGTTACCCGACGGGGACAGGGACTCCGAACACTGAAGCTTTCTTT. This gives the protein CASSYPTGTGTPNTEAFF.

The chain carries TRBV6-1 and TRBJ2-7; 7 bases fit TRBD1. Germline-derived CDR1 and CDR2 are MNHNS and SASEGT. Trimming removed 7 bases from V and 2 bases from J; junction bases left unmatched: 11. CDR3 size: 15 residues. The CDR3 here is CASKRGPRGTYEQYF. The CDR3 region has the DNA TGTGCCAGCAAGAGGGGGCCTAGGGGGACCTACGAGCAGTACTTC.

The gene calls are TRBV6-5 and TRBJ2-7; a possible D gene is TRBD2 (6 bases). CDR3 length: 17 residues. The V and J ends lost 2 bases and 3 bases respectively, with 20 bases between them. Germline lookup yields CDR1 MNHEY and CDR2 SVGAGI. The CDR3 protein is CASSYRTQEGSDYEQYF. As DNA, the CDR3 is TGTGCCAGCAGTTACCGAACACAGGAGGGCAGCGACTACGAGCAGTACTTC.

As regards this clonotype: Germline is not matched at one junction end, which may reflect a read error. The CDR3 DNA reads TGCACTGCTAGAGATAGTCAGCCGTCGGGCTATGGCTACACCTTC. Its translation is CTARDSQPSGYGYTF. This chain joins TRBV20-1 and TRBJ1-2; D not resolved. The CDR3 length is 15 residues. Germline V gene sequence: CDR1 DFQATT, CDR2 SNEGSKA (reference sequence).

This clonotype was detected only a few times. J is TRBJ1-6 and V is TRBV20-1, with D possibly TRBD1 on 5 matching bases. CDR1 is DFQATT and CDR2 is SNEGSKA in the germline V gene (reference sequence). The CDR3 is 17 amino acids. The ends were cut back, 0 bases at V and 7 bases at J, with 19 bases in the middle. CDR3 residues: CSARDWGRAAFNSPLHF. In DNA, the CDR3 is TGCAGTGCTAGAGATTGGGGCAGGGCTGCGTTCAATTCACCCCTCCACTTT.